The 12 T cell receptor beta chains below come from one sample, sequenced in a study of cytotoxic CD8 clonotypes in ibrutinib-treated CLL. Sequencing used immunoSEQ multiplex PCR; TCRdb keeps in-frame clones, though not all of them. This table has about 140,000 clones, roughly three quarters appearing once. The starting material was PBMCs, obtained after 24 months of ibrutinib treatment. Receptor source: a human donor with chronic lymphocytic leukemia.

This clone was recorded once. V is TRBV7-9 and J is TRBJ2-5; 12 bases map to TRBD1. The CDR3 covers 17 residues. Losses at the gene ends were 2 bases for V and 4 bases for J; bases not matched to a gene: 8. The germline V gene has CDR1 SEHNR and CDR2 FQNEAQ (reference sequence). CDR3 bases: TGTGCCAGCAGCTTACCCCGGGACAGGGGGCAACTAGAGACCCAGTACTTC. Translation gives CASSLPRDRGQLETQYF.

This chain joins TRBV7-9 and TRBJ2-7; the D is unclear. This CDR3 comprises 13 residues. CDR1 is SEHNR, CDR2 FQNEAQ, per germline (reference sequence). Trimming took 1 base from V and 5 from J, leaving 9 bases between them. This CDR3 reads CASSLVLGNEQYF. The CDR3 nucleotides are TGTGCCAGCAGCTTAGTTTTGGGAAACGAGCAGTACTTC.

The chain is built from TRBV4-2 and TRBJ1-5; D is ambiguous. The CDR3 consists of 14 residues. V lost 0 bases, J lost 5 bases, and 8 bases lay in between. Looked up from germline, CDR1 is LGHNA and CDR2 is YNFKEQ. The CDR3 loop is CASSQDDGDQPQHF. The DNA for the CDR3 is TGTGCCAGCAGCCAAGATGACGGGGATCAGCCCCAGCATTTT.

This clone was picked up one time. The V gene is TRBV5-4, the J gene TRBJ2-5; 7 nucleotides agree with TRBD2. The V gene's germline CDR1 is SGHNT and CDR2 YYREEE (reference sequence). This CDR3 spans 14 amino acids. The ends lost 7 bases at V and 2 bases at J; junction bases unmatched: 8. CDR3 loop: CASGTGGRQETQYF. The CDR3 coding sequence is TGTGCCAGCGGCACGGGGGGTAGGCAAGAGACCCAGTACTTC.

The rearrangement uses TRBV18 and TRBJ1-5, with 9 bases fitting TRBD1. From germline, CDR1 is KGHSH and CDR2 LQKENI. J gave up 1 base and V 5 bases, and 3 bases lay outside the gene matches. The CDR3 is 15 residues long. This CDR3 reads CASSEQGASNQPQHF. In nucleotides, the CDR3 is TGTGCCAGCTCAGAACAGGGGGCGAGCAATCAGCCCCAGCATTTT.

The genes are TRBV30 and TRBJ1-2, with 7 bases aligning to TRBD1. The CDR3 length is 13 residues. Per the germline V gene, CDR1 is GTSNPN and CDR2 is SVGIG (reference sequence). V shed 5 bases, J shed 0 bases, and the junction held 3 bases outside the gene matches. The CDR3 region has the DNA TGTGCCTGGCGGGGGACAGCTAACTATGGCTACACCTTC. Its protein is CAWRGTANYGYTF.

The gene calls are TRBV2 and TRBJ1-1; possible D gene TRBD1, 6 bases. V was cut by 6 bases and J by 3 bases, with 14 bases left in between. CDR1 and CDR2 (germline): SNHLY, FYNNEI. The CDR3 is made up of 14 amino acids. CDR3 sequence reads: CASSRNRVDTEAFF. The DNA for the CDR3 is TGTGCCAGCAGCAGAAACAGGGTAGACACTGAAGCTTTCTTT.

The rearrangement uses TRBV11-3 and TRBJ2-5; 7 bases are a match to TRBD2. The CDR3 has 16 residues. The V segment lost 1 base and the J segment 5 bases; nucleotides outside the gene matches: 10. Germline-derived CDR1 and CDR2 are SGHNT and YENEEA. DNA of the CDR3: TGTGCCAGCAGCTTAGGGGCTAGCGGAGACGGGGAGACCCAGTACTTC. Amino acid sequence: CASSLGASGDGETQYF.

The V and J genes are TRBV6-5 and TRBJ1-5, with TRBD1 identical over 11 bases. V trimming: 8 bases; J trimming: 5 bases; junction bases outside the gene matches: 2. Germline V CDR1 and CDR2: MNHEY, SVGAGI. This CDR3 spans 13 amino acids. The CDR3 DNA reads TGTGCCAGCGCGGGACAGGGGGATCAGCCCCAGCATTTT. As protein: CASAGQGDQPQHF.

The chain joins TRBV28 to TRBJ2-3; no firm D call. The CDR3 covers 15 residues. Germline CDR1 MDHEN, CDR2 SYDVKM. The ends were cut back, 5 bases at V and 0 bases at J, with 12 bases in the middle. The CDR3 sequence is CASSSHVWSTDTQYF. DNA of the CDR3: TGTGCCAGCAGTAGCCACGTCTGGAGCACAGATACGCAGTATTTT.

The chain carries TRBV11-3 and TRBJ2-5; TRBD1 agrees at 7 bases. V shed 6 bases, J shed 5 bases, and the junction held 6 bases outside the gene matches. This CDR3 comprises 13 residues. Germline-derived CDR1 and CDR2 are SGHNT and YENEEA. In nucleotides, the CDR3 is TGTGCCAGCAGTTCTGGGACAGTGGAGACCCAGTACTTC. It encodes CASSSGTVETQYF.

The rearrangement uses TRBV6-6 and TRBJ1-1; D is unresolved. Trimming cost V 2 bases and J 11 bases, with 12 bases left between them. CDR3 length: 12 amino acids. The germline CDR1 and CDR2 sequences are MNHNY and SVGAGI (reference sequence). The CDR3 DNA is TGTGCCAGCAGTTACCTCCAGGACCGGGCTTTCTTT. It codes for CASSYLQDRAFF.